These T cell receptor beta chains were read from a single sample in a study of OX40 agonist ivuxolimab in advanced cancers. Sequencing was performed with immunoSEQ multiplex PCR; in TCRdb, only in-frame clones are kept and a portion is missing. The sample records tens of thousands of clones, roughly nine tenths being singletons. The sample here was CD4+ or CD8+ T cells sorted from blood, taken in a trial of the OX40 agonist ivuxolimab. The receptors shown here come from an adult with an advanced solid tumor such as melanoma, head and neck, liver or kidney cancer. Both conserved end residues are trimmed from each CDR3. For some rows the clone size is stated as once, few or many, or as a class when expanded; others skip it.

>TRBJ1-2|NA|TRBV28
ASSLQGSNYGYT
>TRBJ2-7|NA|TRBV12-5
ASGRAGTGVYEQY
>TRBJ1-5|NA|TRBV28
ASSIGQGRQPQH
>TRBJ1-2|NA|TRBV12-5
ASGLVTVHGYT
>TRBJ1-4|NA|TRBV6-5
ASSYSTGRHEKLF
>TRBJ2-1|NA|TRBV2
ASRSDRGFEQF
>TRBJ1-1|NA|TRBV29-1
SVEQGGSTEAF
>TRBJ2-2|NA|TRBV5-1
ASSLGVDTGELF
>TRBJ1-1|NA|TRBV7-9
ASSFPSPEAF
>TRBJ2-1|NA|TRBV7-8
ASSLAGVGDNEQF
>TRBJ1-1|NA|TRBV25-1
ASSDVRGRTEAF
>TRBJ1-6|NA|TRBV28
ASADRVLLH
>TRBJ1-5|few|TRBV11-2
ASSRSENQPQH
>TRBJ1-2|many|TRBV9
ASSARPDRHGYT
>TRBJ2-1|NA|TRBV5-6
ASSPAGGNEQF
>TRBJ2-7|few|TRBV7-3
ASSLFHNYEQY
>TRBJ1-2|once|TRBV6-5
ASNRDRGDGYT
>TRBJ2-2|NA|TRBV6-1
ASSRTWGAGELF
>TRBJ1-1|few|TRBV5-1
ASSDQGLHTEAF
>TRBJ1-2|NA|TRBV28
ASQRQGNYGYT
>TRBJ2-1|NA|TRBV9
ASSVPRGPVRATYNEQF
>TRBJ2-7|NA|TRBV6-5
ASRGGQGRAYEQY